Shown below are 21 T cell receptor beta chains from a single sample sequenced in a study of blood T cell repertoires in COVID-19. The table came from immunoSEQ multiplex PCR; TCRdb's copy has only in-frame clones and leaves some out. Of around 72,000 clones listed, 80% to 90% are singletons. Sequencing was performed on peripheral blood. Receptor source: a woman in her forties or fifties with acute or convalescent COVID-19.

The rearrangement joins TRBV27 to TRBJ1-6, with D hard to call. In germline, CDR1 is MNHEY, CDR2 SMNVEV (reference sequence). The V gene lost 2 bases and the J gene lost 6 bases, with 8 bases spanning the gap. The length of the CDR3 is 14 residues. This CDR3 is CASSLVQSNSPLHF. CDR3 nucleotides: TGTGCCAGCAGTTTAGTACAGAGTAATTCACCCCTCCACTTT.

The chain carries TRBV2 and TRBJ2-6; 10 nucleotides align to TRBD1. The CDR3 runs to 17 residues. Looked up from germline, CDR1 is SNHLY and CDR2 is FYNNEI. Germline trimming cut 2 bases from V and 8 bases from J; bases unmatched to any gene: 9. DNA of the CDR3: TGTGCCAGCAGTGAAAGGGGGACAGGGGCCGGATCCAACGTCCTGACTTTC. It is translated as CASSERGTGAGSNVLTF.

Here the CDR3 DNA reads TGCGCCAGCAGCTTGGATGGTACTAGCTGGGAGACCCAGTACTTC. This codes for CASSLDGTSWETQYF. This chain connects TRBV5-1 to TRBJ2-5; the D gene is possibly TRBD2 (6 bases). Trimming pared 0 bases from V and 5 bases from J, leaving 14 bases between. There are 15 residues in the CDR3. Germline assignment: CDR1 SGHRS and CDR2 YFSETQ.

This chain uses TRBV5-1 with TRBJ1-1, with TRBD1 matching over 7 bases. The CDR3 loop spans 13 amino acids. Germline V CDR1 and CDR2: SGHRS, YFSETQ. V shed 4 bases, J shed 7 bases, and the junction held 7 bases outside the gene matches. CDR3: CASSEGQLDEAFF. CDR3 coding DNA: TGCGCCAGCAGCGAGGGACAGCTAGATGAAGCTTTCTTT.

The chain employs TRBV3-1 (or the pseudogene TRBV3-2) and TRBJ1-2, with unresolved D. This CDR3 region has 13 residues. From germline, CDR1 is LGHDT and CDR2 YNNKEL (reference sequence). The V and J ends lost 1 base and 3 bases respectively, with 6 bases between them. DNA of the CDR3: TGTGCCAGCAGCCAAGCGTCCGACTATGGCTACACCTTC. Translation: CASSQASDYGYTF.

V usage is TRBV2 and J usage is TRBJ2-1; 9 bases match TRBD2. Germline V gene lookup returns CDR1 SNHLY and CDR2 FYNNEI. J was trimmed by 6 bases and V by 6 bases; bases with no gene match: 9. The CDR3 loop spans 15 amino acids. The CDR3 coding sequence is TGTGCCAGCAGAACGGGGCGGGGGGGCCCCAATGAGCAGTTCTTC. This encodes CASRTGRGGPNEQFF. The full variable domain, completed using reference TRBV2 and TRBJ2-1, is EPEVTQTPSHQVTQMGQEVILRCVPISNHLYFYWYRQILGQKVEFLVSFYNNEISEKSEIFDDQFSVERPDGSNFTLKIRSTKLEDSAMYFCASRTGRGGPNEQFFGPGTRLTVL.

This sequence joins TRBV6-5 and TRBJ2-4; TRBD1 matches at 9 bases. V shed 6 bases and J 0 bases; nucleotides not matched to a gene: 3. The CDR3 totals 15 residues. CDR1 and CDR2 from the germline V gene are MNHEY and SVGAGI. CDR3 sequence: CASRPGQGAKNIQYF. DNA for the CDR3: TGTGCCAGCAGACCGGGACAGGGAGCCAAAAACATTCAGTACTTC.

The rearrangement links TRBV11-3 to TRBJ1-1; D perhaps matches TRBD1 (5 bases). V was shortened by 1 base and J by 3 bases, with 6 bases between the two germline ends. The length of the CDR3 is 13 residues. In germline, CDR1 is SGHNT, CDR2 YENEEA. DNA of the CDR3: TGTGCCAGCAGCTTAGGGGGGGACACTGAAGCTTTCTTT. Amino acid sequence: CASSLGGDTEAFF.

On this clone: Other DNA sequences in the sample encode the same CDR3. This rearrangement joins TRBV19 to TRBJ1-6; D might be TRBD1 (5 bases). V lost 1 base and J 7 bases, leaving 11 bases between the germline ends. Germline assignment: CDR1 LNHDA and CDR2 SQIVND (reference sequence). The CDR3 contains 15 residues. CDR3 nucleotide sequence: TGTGCCAGTAGTATAGGTCAGGGTGACAATTCACCCCTCCACTTT. This gives the protein CASSIGQGDNSPLHF.

This chain links TRBV6-5 with TRBJ1-6; tentative D call: TRBD1 (5 bases). V lost 2 bases to trimming and J lost 10 bases, with 12 bases between them. The germline V gene has CDR1 MNHEY and CDR2 SVGAGI. The CDR3 runs 14 residues. CDR3 sequence: CASSYTQGGSPLHF. CDR3 sequence (DNA): TGTGCCAGCAGTTACACCCAGGGTGGGTCACCCCTCCACTTT.

The V call is TRBV10-1, the J call TRBJ2-1, with D maybe TRBD1 (6 bases). The CDR3 loop spans 14 amino acids. Germline assignment: CDR1 WNHNN and CDR2 SYGVQD (reference sequence). V lost 8 bases, J lost 3 bases, and 14 bases lay in between. CDR3 coding DNA: TGCGCCAGCTCCGCGAGGGACATCTACAATGAGCAGTTCTTC. Amino acid sequence: CASSARDIYNEQFF.

The J gene is TRBJ2-2, the V gene TRBV3-1 (or the pseudogene TRBV3-2); unclear D gene. The V end was cut by 6 bases, the J end by 5 bases, with 10 bases between. This CDR3 contains 13 residues. The germline CDR1 and CDR2 sequences are LGHDT and YNNKEL (reference sequence). The CDR3 DNA reads as TGTGCCAGCAGTTTAAAGAGGACCGGGGAGCTGTTTTTT. Translated, it gives CASSLKRTGELFF.

The chain joins TRBV28 to TRBJ1-2, with 7 bases aligning to TRBD1. CDR1 and CDR2 (germline): MDHEN, SYDVKM. V dropped 3 bases and J dropped 14; count of bases not matched to a gene: 9. This CDR3 has 12 amino acids. This chain's CDR3 is CASSLRGRGYTF. In DNA, the CDR3 is TGTGCCAGCAGTTTGAGGGGGCGAGGGTATACCTTC.

CDR3 sequence (DNA): TGTGCCACACAGGGAGTGGGCACTGAAGCTTTCTTT. This translates into CATQGVGTEAFF. The J gene is TRBJ1-1, the V gene TRBV2, with D tentatively TRBD1 (6 bases). The germline V and J ends were trimmed by 10 bases and 4 bases, with 13 bases remaining between them. Germline CDR1 reads SNHLY; CDR2 reads FYNNEI. This CDR3 is built from 12 residues.

This rearrangement joins TRBV27 to TRBJ2-5; 13 bases are shared with TRBD2. Germline V CDR1 and CDR2: MNHEY, SMNVEV (reference sequence). The CDR3 totals 15 residues. The ends lost 6 bases at V and 2 bases at J; junction bases unmatched: 3. The CDR3 here is CASRVGLAGQETQYF. The CDR3 DNA follows: TGTGCCAGCAGGGTGGGACTAGCGGGACAAGAGACCCAGTACTTC.

The V and J genes are TRBV7-8 and TRBJ1-2, with D hard to call. V dropped 2 bases and J dropped 4 bases, with 8 bases sitting between them. CDR1 SGHVS and CDR2 FQNEAQ come from the germline V gene. CDR3 length: 13 residues. Here the CDR3 DNA reads TGTGCCAGCAGCTTAAGTGAGTTCTATGGCTACACCTTC. Protein product: CASSLSEFYGYTF.

This chain links TRBV19 with TRBJ1-5; D unclear. V was trimmed by 1 base and J by 4 bases, leaving 11 bases between them. This CDR3 is built from 15 residues. Germline V gene lookup returns CDR1 LNHDA and CDR2 SQIVND (reference sequence). For the CDR3, the DNA is TGTGCCAGTAGTATAGGCACTAGGAGTAATCAGCCCCAGCATTTT. Protein sequence: CASSIGTRSNQPQHF.

The chain joins TRBV5-1 to TRBJ1-4; D is perhaps TRBD1 (5 bases). The CDR3 runs to 15 residues. V was cut by 4 bases and J by 0 bases, with 10 bases left in between. CDR1 and CDR2 from the germline V gene are SGHRS and YFSETQ. For the CDR3, the DNA is TGCGCCAGCAGCGGAGACAGTGCAACTAATGAAAAACTGTTTTTT. Translating it yields CASSGDSATNEKLFF.

This clone has a single count. V and J are TRBV6-2 or TRBV6-3 and TRBJ1-3; the D gene is possibly TRBD1 (5 bases). The germline V gene has CDR1 MNHEY and CDR2 SVGEGT. V lost 5 bases and J 0 bases, leaving 11 bases between the germline ends. This CDR3 is 15 amino acids long. CDR3 sequence (DNA): TGTGCCAGCAGTGTGTCAGGGCTCTCTGGAAACACCATATATTTT. Encoded protein: CASSVSGLSGNTIYF.

The chain has TRBV6-1 and TRBJ1-3; D is possibly TRBD1 (6 bases). Germline V gene sequence: CDR1 MNHNS, CDR2 SASEGT. The CDR3 sequence is 14 residues long. Trimming stripped 3 bases from V and 3 bases from J, with 9 bases between. Here the CDR3 reads CASSDPTGGNTIYF. DNA of the CDR3: TGTGCCAGCAGTGACCCGACAGGTGGAAACACCATATATTTT.

The CDR3 DNA follows: TGCGCCAGCAGCTTGGGGGACAGCCTTAACTATGGCTACACCTTC. Its translation is CASSLGDSLNYGYTF. The chain recombines TRBV5-1 with TRBJ1-2, with 7 bases fitting TRBD1. This CDR3 spans 15 amino acids. V lost 0 bases to trimming and J lost 1 base; unmatched junction nucleotides: 3. Germline V gene lookup returns CDR1 SGHRS and CDR2 YFSETQ.